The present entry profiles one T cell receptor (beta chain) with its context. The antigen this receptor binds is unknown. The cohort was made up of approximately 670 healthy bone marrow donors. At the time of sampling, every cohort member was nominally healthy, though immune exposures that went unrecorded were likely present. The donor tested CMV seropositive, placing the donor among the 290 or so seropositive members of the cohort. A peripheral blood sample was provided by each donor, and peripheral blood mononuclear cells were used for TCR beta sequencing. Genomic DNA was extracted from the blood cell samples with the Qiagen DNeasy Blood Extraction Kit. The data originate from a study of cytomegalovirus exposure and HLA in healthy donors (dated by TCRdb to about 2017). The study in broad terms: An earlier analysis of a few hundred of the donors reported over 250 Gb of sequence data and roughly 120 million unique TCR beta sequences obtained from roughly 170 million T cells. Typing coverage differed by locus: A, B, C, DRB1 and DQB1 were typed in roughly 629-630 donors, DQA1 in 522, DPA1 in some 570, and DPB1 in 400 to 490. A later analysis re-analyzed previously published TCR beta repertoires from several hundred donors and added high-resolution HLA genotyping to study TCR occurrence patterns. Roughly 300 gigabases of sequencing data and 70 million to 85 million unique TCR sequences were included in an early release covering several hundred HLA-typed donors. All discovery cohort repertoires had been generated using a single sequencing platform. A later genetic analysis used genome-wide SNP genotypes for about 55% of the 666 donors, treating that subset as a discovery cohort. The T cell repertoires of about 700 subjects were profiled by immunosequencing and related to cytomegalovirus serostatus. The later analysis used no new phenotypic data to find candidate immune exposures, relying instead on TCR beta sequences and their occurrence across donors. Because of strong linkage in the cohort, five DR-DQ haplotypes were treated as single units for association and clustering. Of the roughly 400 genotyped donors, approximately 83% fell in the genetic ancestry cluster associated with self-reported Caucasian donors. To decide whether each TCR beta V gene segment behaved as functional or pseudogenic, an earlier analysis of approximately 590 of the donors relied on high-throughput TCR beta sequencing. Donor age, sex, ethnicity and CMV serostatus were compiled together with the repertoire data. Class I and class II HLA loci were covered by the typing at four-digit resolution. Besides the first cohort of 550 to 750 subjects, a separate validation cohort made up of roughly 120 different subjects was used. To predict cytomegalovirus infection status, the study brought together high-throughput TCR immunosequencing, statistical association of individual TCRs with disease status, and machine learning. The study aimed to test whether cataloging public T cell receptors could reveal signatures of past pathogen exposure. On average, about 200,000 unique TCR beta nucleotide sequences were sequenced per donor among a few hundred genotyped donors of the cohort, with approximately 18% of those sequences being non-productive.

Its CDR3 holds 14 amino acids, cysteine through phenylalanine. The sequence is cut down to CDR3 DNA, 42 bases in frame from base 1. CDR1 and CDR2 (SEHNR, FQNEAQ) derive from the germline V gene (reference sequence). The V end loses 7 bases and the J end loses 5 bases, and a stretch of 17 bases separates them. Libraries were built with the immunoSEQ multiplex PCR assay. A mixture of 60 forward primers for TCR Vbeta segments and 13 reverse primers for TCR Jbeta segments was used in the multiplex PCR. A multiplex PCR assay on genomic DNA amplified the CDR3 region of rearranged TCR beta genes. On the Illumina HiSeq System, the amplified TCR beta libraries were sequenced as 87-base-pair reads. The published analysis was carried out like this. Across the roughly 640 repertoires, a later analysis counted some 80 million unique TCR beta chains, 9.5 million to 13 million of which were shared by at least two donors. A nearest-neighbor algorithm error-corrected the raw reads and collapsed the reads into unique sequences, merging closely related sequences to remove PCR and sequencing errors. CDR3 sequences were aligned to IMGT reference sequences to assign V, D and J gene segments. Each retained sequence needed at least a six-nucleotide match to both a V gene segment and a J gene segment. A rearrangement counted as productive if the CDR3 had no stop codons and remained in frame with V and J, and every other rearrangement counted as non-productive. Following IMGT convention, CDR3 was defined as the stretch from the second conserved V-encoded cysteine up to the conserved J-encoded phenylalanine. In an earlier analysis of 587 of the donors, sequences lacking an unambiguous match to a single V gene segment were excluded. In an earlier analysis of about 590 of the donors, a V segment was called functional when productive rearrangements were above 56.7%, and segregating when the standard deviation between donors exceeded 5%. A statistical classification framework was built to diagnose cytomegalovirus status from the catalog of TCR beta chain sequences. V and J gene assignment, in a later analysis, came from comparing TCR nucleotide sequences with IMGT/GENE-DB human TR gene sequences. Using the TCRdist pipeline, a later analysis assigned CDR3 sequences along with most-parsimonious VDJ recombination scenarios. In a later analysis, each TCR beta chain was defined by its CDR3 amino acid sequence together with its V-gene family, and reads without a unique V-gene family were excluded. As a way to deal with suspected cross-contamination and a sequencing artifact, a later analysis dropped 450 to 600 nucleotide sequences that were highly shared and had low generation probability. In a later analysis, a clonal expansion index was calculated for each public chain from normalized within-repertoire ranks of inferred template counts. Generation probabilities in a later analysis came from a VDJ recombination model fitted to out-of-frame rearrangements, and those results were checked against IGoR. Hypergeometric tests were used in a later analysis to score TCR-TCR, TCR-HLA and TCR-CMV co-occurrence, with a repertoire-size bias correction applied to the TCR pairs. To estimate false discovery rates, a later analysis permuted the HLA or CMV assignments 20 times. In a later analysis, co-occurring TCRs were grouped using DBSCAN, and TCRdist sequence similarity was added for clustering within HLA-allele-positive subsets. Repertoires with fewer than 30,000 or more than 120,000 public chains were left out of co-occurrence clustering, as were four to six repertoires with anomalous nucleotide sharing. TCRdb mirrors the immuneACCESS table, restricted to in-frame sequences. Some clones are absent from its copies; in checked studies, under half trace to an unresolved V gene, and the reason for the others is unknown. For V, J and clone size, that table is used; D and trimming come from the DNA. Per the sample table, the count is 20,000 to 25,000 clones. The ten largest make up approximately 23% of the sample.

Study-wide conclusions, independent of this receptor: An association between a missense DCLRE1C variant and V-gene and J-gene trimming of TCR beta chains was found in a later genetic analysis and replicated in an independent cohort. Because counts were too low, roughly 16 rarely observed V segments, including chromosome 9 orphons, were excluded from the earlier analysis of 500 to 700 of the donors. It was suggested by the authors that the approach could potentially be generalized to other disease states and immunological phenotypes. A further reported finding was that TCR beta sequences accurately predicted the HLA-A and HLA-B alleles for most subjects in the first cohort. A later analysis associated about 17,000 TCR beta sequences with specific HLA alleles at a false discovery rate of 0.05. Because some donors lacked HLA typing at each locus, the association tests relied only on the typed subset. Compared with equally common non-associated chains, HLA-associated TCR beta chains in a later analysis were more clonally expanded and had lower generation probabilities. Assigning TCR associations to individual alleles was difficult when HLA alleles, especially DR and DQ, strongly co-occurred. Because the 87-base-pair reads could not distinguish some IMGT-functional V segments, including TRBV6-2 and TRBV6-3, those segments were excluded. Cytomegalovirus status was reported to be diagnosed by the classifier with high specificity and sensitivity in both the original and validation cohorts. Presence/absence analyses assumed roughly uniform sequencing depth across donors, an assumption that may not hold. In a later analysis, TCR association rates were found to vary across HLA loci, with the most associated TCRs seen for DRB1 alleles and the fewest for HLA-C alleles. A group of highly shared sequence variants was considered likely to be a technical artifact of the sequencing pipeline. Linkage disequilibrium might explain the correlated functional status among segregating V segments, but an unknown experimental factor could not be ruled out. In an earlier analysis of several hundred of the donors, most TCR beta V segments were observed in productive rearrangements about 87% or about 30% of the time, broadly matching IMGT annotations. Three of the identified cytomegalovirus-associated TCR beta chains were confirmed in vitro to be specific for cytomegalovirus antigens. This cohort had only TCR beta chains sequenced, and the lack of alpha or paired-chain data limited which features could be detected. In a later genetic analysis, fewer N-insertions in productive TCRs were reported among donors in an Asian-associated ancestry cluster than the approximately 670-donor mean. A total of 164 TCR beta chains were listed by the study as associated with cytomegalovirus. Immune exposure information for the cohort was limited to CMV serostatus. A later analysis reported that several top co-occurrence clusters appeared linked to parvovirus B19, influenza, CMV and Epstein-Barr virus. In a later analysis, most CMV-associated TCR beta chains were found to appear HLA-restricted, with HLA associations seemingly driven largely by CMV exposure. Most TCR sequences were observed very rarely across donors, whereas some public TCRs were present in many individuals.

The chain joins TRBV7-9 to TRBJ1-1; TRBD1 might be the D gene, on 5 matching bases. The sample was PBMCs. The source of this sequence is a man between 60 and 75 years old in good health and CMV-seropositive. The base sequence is TGTGCCAGCAAGCCTCGAGGGGAGGTAACTGAAGCTTTCTTT. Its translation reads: CASKPRGEVTEAFF.